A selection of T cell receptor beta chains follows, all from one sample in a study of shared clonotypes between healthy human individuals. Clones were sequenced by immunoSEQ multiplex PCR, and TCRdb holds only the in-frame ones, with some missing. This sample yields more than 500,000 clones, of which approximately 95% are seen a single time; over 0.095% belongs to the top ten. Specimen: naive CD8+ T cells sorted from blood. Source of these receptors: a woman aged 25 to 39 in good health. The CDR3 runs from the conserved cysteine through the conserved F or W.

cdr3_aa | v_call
CASSPGTSGSGELFF | TRBV27
CASNPIGGGTDTQYF | TRBV5-4
CSVGHRFQLPIGYTF | TRBV29-1
CASSLEGGTPGGTEAFF | TRBV5-1
CASSARTGMNTEAFF | TRBV4-1
CASSFRSSGSVEQFF | TRBV7-8
CASSFGTAYGYTF | TRBV7-6
CASSLIGEETQYF | TRBV7-3
CASSLDLGGGQYF | TRBV11-2
CASSLEGQAKNIQYF | TRBV7-2
CASDPGGAYEQYF | TRBV2
CASSFGGKSNQPQHF | TRBV5-6
CASSPARDYSNQPQHF | TRBV28
CASSQSRDREDEQYF | TRBV7-8
CASSSQLLQATNEKLFF | TRBV5-1
CASRGEGQDFYEQYF | TRBV28
CASSSDRGGEQYF | TRBV27
CASSLAPRTGVYEQYF | TRBV11-1
CAWSLTSGRGETQYF | TRBV30
CASSPHLGLLNEQFF | TRBV5-5
CAWSIGTAEAFF | TRBV30
CASSLAARTYEQYF | TRBV11-2
CASRKGQGAGQPQHF | TRBV7-8
CASSVGTGLADQETQYF | TRBV9
CASSLGTSGSSYEQYF | TRBV28
CASRPSGTYYEQYF | TRBV28
CASSTGVLANNYEQYF | TRBV28
CASSPTWRDPQTVYEQYF | TRBV19
CASSLSPWGVDAFF | TRBV27
CASSIGPNTEAFF | TRBV5-6
CASSLRLAGVYEQYF | TRBV19
CASSGGDSYNEQFF | TRBV9
CASSPGQGKYEQYF | TRBV5-1
CASSLSPIYGYTF | TRBV27
CASSVAGRSTDTQYF | TRBV9
CASSLQGEYETQYF | TRBV28
CASSIDVRERGAFF | TRBV19
CASSLEYSGSYEQFF | TRBV7-9
CASSGPRDRYTGELFF | TRBV5-6
CASSQVIGTGELFF | TRBV14
CASSPSGTGLGELFF | TRBV27
CASSQSGAYPEQYF | TRBV6-6
CASSSGTGIGKLFF | TRBV27
CASSNRGGGSYNEQFF | TRBV13
CASWTGTSSTDTQYF | TRBV27
CASSLRAGDGDEQFF | TRBV5-4
CASSQTGTSVGEQYF | TRBV14
CASSLDGTVSYEQYF | TRBV11-2
CASSGEDRGLGEAFF | TRBV5-6